The rows below give T cell receptor beta chains drawn from one sample of a study of beta chain features in type 1 diabetes. Assay: immunoSEQ multiplex PCR; the TCRdb copy retains only in-frame clones and omits some. The sample carries about 53,000 clones, 55% to 75% recorded once. Sequenced: stem cell memory CD4+ T cells from blood. The origin of the receptors is a woman younger than 45 with type 1 diabetes. The CDR3 runs from the conserved cysteine through the conserved F or W. D genes are given only for firm matches. For some rows the clone size is stated as once, few or many, or as a class when expanded; others skip it.

J gene: TRBJ2-7
clone size: NA
D gene: NA
CDR3 length: 14
V gene: TRBV28
CDR3 protein: CASSLSGANYEQYF
CDR3 DNA: TGTGCCAGCAGTTTATCAGGGGCCAACTACGAGCAGTACTTC

J gene: TRBJ2-7
clone size: NA
D gene: TRBD1
CDR3 length: 15
V gene: TRBV19
CDR3 protein: CASSITATGGGEQYF
CDR3 DNA: TGTGCCAGTAGTATAACCGCGACAGGGGGCGGCGAGCAGTACTTC

J gene: TRBJ2-1
clone size: NA
D gene: TRBD2
CDR3 length: 14
V gene: TRBV29-1
CDR3 protein: CSAPRASGSYEQFF
CDR3 DNA: TGCAGCGCCCCCCGAGCTAGCGGGAGCTATGAGCAGTTCTTC

J gene: TRBJ2-7
clone size: NA
D gene: TRBD2
CDR3 length: 14
V gene: TRBV5-4
CDR3 protein: CASRETSGSYEQYF
CDR3 DNA: TGTGCCAGCAGAGAGACTAGCGGTTCCTACGAGCAGTACTTC

J gene: TRBJ1-2
clone size: NA
D gene: TRBD1
CDR3 length: 14
V gene: TRBV2
CDR3 protein: CASSVSGGNYGYTF
CDR3 DNA: TGTGCCAGCAGTGTATCAGGGGGCAACTATGGCTACACCTTC

J gene: TRBJ1-2
clone size: few
D gene: TRBD1
CDR3 length: 15
V gene: TRBV4-2
CDR3 protein: CASSTWTGGNYGYTF
CDR3 DNA: TGTGCCAGCAGCACCTGGACAGGGGGCAACTATGGCTACACCTTC

J gene: TRBJ2-3
clone size: NA
D gene: TRBD2
CDR3 length: 14
V gene: TRBV30
CDR3 protein: CAWTGTSGRDTQYF
CDR3 DNA: TGTGCCTGGACGGGGACTAGCGGGAGGGATACGCAGTATTTT

J gene: TRBJ1-1
clone size: NA
D gene: NA
CDR3 length: 13
V gene: TRBV27
CDR3 protein: CASRKQGNTEAFF
CDR3 DNA: TGTGCCAGCAGGAAACAGGGGAACACTGAAGCTTTCTTT

J gene: TRBJ2-7
clone size: once
D gene: NA
CDR3 length: 13
V gene: TRBV11-2
CDR3 protein: CASSTDRPYEQYF
CDR3 DNA: TGTGCCAGCAGCACGGACAGACCCTACGAGCAGTACTTC

J gene: TRBJ2-5
clone size: few
D gene: TRBD1
CDR3 length: 14
V gene: TRBV5-4
CDR3 protein: CASSSIGQGETQYF
CDR3 DNA: TGTGCCAGCAGCTCGATCGGACAGGGAGAGACCCAGTACTTC

J gene: TRBJ2-7
clone size: NA
D gene: NA
CDR3 length: 14
V gene: TRBV2
CDR3 protein: CASSPQGIHYEQYF
CDR3 DNA: TGTGCCAGCAGTCCACAGGGAATTCACTACGAGCAGTACTTC

J gene: TRBJ2-2
clone size: NA
D gene: TRBD2
CDR3 length: 15
V gene: TRBV28
CDR3 protein: CASIFSTSRTGELFF
CDR3 DNA: TGTGCCAGCATTTTTTCGACTAGCCGAACCGGGGAGCTGTTTTTT

J gene: TRBJ2-5
clone size: few
D gene: NA
CDR3 length: 13
V gene: TRBV9
CDR3 protein: CASSVMADETQYF
CDR3 DNA: TGTGCCAGCAGCGTAATGGCCGATGAGACCCAGTACTTC

J gene: TRBJ2-7
clone size: NA
D gene: TRBD2
CDR3 length: 15
V gene: TRBV18
CDR3 protein: CASSPRTSGSHEQYF
CDR3 DNA: TGTGCCAGCTCACCCCGGACTAGCGGGAGCCACGAGCAGTACTTC

J gene: TRBJ1-1
clone size: NA
D gene: NA
CDR3 length: 11
V gene: TRBV7-2
CDR3 protein: CASSLDTEAFF
CDR3 DNA: TGTGCCAGCAGCCTCGACACTGAAGCTTTCTTT

J gene: TRBJ2-3
clone size: NA
D gene: NA
CDR3 length: 14
V gene: TRBV28
CDR3 protein: CASSLHAGADTQYF
CDR3 DNA: TGTGCCAGCAGTTTACACGCAGGGGCAGATACGCAGTATTTT

J gene: TRBJ2-1
clone size: NA
D gene: TRBD2
CDR3 length: 14
V gene: TRBV5-1
CDR3 protein: CASSPGLALIEQFF
CDR3 DNA: TGCGCCAGCAGCCCGGGACTAGCATTAATTGAGCAGTTCTTC

J gene: TRBJ2-7
clone size: NA
D gene: TRBD2
CDR3 length: 15
V gene: TRBV28
CDR3 protein: CASSLLAGYSYEQYF
CDR3 DNA: TGTGCCAGCAGCCTGCTAGCGGGTTACTCCTACGAGCAGTACTTC

J gene: TRBJ1-2
clone size: NA
D gene: NA
CDR3 length: 12
V gene: TRBV7-9
CDR3 protein: CASSLGYQGYTF
CDR3 DNA: TGTGCCAGCAGCTTAGGATATCAGGGCTACACCTTC

J gene: TRBJ1-4
clone size: NA
D gene: NA
CDR3 length: 13
V gene: TRBV2
CDR3 protein: CAVQGSRNEKLFF
CDR3 DNA: TGTGCCGTACAGGGATCTCGTAATGAAAAACTGTTTTTT

J gene: TRBJ1-1
clone size: NA
D gene: TRBD1
CDR3 length: 15
V gene: TRBV18
CDR3 protein: CASSPLDRADTEAFF
CDR3 DNA: TGTGCCAGCTCACCCCTTGACAGGGCTGACACTGAAGCTTTCTTT

J gene: TRBJ2-7
clone size: NA
D gene: NA
CDR3 length: 16
V gene: TRBV13
CDR3 protein: CASSFTGTLDSYEQYF
CDR3 DNA: TGTGCCAGCAGCTTCACTGGGACTTTGGATTCCTACGAGCAGTACTTC

J gene: TRBJ2-7
clone size: once
D gene: TRBD2
CDR3 length: 17
V gene: TRBV7-9
CDR3 protein: CASSWHQTTSDIREQYF
CDR3 DNA: TGTGCCAGCAGCTGGCACCAGACGACTAGCGATATAAGGGAGCAGTACTTC

J gene: TRBJ2-7
clone size: few
D gene: TRBD1
CDR3 length: 13
V gene: TRBV10-3
CDR3 protein: CAITKDRDHEQYF
CDR3 DNA: TGTGCCATCACCAAGGACAGGGACCACGAGCAGTACTTC

J gene: TRBJ2-6
clone size: NA
D gene: NA
CDR3 length: 17
V gene: TRBV7-2
CDR3 protein: CASSFPRGSSGANVLTF
CDR3 DNA: TGTGCCAGCAGCTTCCCCCGGGGGAGCTCTGGGGCCAACGTCCTGACTTTC

J gene: TRBJ1-2
clone size: NA
D gene: TRBD1
CDR3 length: 14
V gene: TRBV2
CDR3 protein: CASSETGILYGYTF
CDR3 DNA: TGTGCCAGCAGTGAGACAGGGATCCTCTACGGCTACACCTTC

J gene: TRBJ1-2
clone size: NA
D gene: TRBD1
CDR3 length: 11
V gene: TRBV29-1
CDR3 protein: CSVGQGRGYTF
CDR3 DNA: TGCAGCGTTGGACAGGGTCGAGGCTACACCTTC

J gene: TRBJ1-1
clone size: NA
D gene: NA
CDR3 length: 13
V gene: TRBV29-1
CDR3 protein: CSVERDMNTEAFF
CDR3 DNA: TGCAGCGTTGAGAGGGATATGAACACTGAAGCTTTCTTT

J gene: TRBJ2-1
clone size: NA
D gene: TRBD2
CDR3 length: 15
V gene: TRBV6-6
CDR3 protein: CASSYGAQREGEQFF
CDR3 DNA: TGTGCCAGCAGTTACGGGGCTCAGCGGGAGGGTGAGCAGTTCTTC

J gene: TRBJ2-2
clone size: NA
D gene: TRBD2
CDR3 length: 19
V gene: TRBV9
CDR3 protein: CASSAPRAGGISGTGELFF
CDR3 DNA: TGTGCCAGCAGCGCACCGAGGGCGGGAGGTATATCGGGCACCGGGGAGCTGTTTTTT

J gene: TRBJ2-5
clone size: NA
D gene: TRBD2
CDR3 length: 15
V gene: TRBV19
CDR3 protein: CASSIVASGMETQYF
CDR3 DNA: TGTGCCAGTAGTATTGTGGCTAGCGGGATGGAGACCCAGTACTTC